The source of this TCR beta chain is a study of cytomegalovirus exposure and HLA in healthy donors (dated by TCRdb to about 2017). About the study as a whole: In an earlier analysis of approximately 640 of the donors, about 270 Gb of sequence data and just under 120 million unique TCR beta sequences from roughly 200 million T cells were reported. Roughly 300 gigabases of sequencing data and tens of millions of unique TCR sequences were included in an early release covering around 600 HLA-typed donors. Of the roughly 390 genotyped donors, about 84% fell in the genetic ancestry cluster associated with self-reported Caucasian donors. The aim of the study was to test whether cataloging public T cell receptors could identify signatures of past pathogen exposure. The study used immunosequencing to profile the T cell repertoires of about 670 subjects and linked those repertoires to cytomegalovirus serostatus. Along with the roughly 610-subject first cohort, a separate validation cohort of some 130 different subjects was used. High-throughput TCR immunosequencing, statistical association of individual TCRs with disease status, and machine learning were combined to predict cytomegalovirus infection status. A later analysis re-examined previously published TCR beta repertoires from just over 650 donors and added high-resolution HLA genotyping to investigate patterns of TCR occurrence. Rather than using new phenotypic data, the later analysis identified candidate immune exposures from TCR beta sequences and from how often those sequences occurred across donors. To decide whether each TCR beta V gene segment behaved as functional or pseudogenic, an earlier analysis of some 540 of the donors relied on high-throughput TCR beta sequencing. Donor age, sex, ethnicity and CMV serostatus were collected together with the repertoire data. A later genetic analysis took genome-wide SNP genotypes for about three fifths of the roughly 700 donors and used that subset as a discovery cohort. All discovery cohort repertoires had been generated on a single sequencing platform. HLA typing included class I and class II loci at four-digit resolution. Typing coverage differed by locus: A, B, C, DRB1 and DQB1 were typed in about 620-640 donors, DQA1 in 500 to 550, DPA1 in around 610, and DPB1 in 450 to 480. Because of strong linkage in the cohort, roughly five DR-DQ haplotypes were treated as single units for association and clustering. On average, around 240,000 unique TCR beta nucleotide sequences were sequenced per donor among 398 genotyped donors of the cohort, with roughly a sixth of those sequences being non-productive.

The library was produced with the immunoSEQ multiplex PCR assay. For the multiplex PCR, a mixture combining 60 forward primers for TCR Vbeta segments and 13 reverse primers for TCR Jbeta segments was used. A multiplex PCR assay on genomic DNA amplified the CDR3 region of rearranged TCR beta genes. The Illumina HiSeq System was used to sequence the amplified TCR beta libraries as 87-base-pair reads. Per the original workflow: In a later analysis, around 80 million unique TCR beta chains were counted across the 650 to 750 repertoires, and roughly 10 million of these chains were shared by at least two donors. A nearest-neighbor algorithm error-corrected the raw reads and collapsed the reads into unique sequences, merging closely related sequences to remove PCR and sequencing errors. Alignment of CDR3 sequences to IMGT reference sequences was used to assign V, D and J gene segments. For a sequence to be retained, a match of at least six nucleotides was required to both a V gene segment and a J gene segment. Rearrangements were classified as productive when the CDR3 lacked stop codons and remained in frame with V and J, and all other rearrangements were classified as non-productive. Following IMGT convention, CDR3 was defined as the stretch from the second conserved V-encoded cysteine up to the conserved J-encoded phenylalanine. The earlier analysis of fewer than 700 of the donors excluded sequences that lacked an unambiguous match to a single V gene segment. In an earlier analysis of 587 of the donors, V segments were called functional above 56.7% productive rearrangements and were called segregating when the between-donor standard deviation exceeded 5%. A statistical classification framework was built for diagnosing cytomegalovirus status from the catalog of TCR beta chain sequences. In a later analysis, V and J genes were assigned by comparing TCR nucleotide sequences against IMGT/GENE-DB human TR gene sequences. Using the TCRdist pipeline, a later analysis assigned CDR3 sequences along with most-parsimonious VDJ recombination scenarios. In a later analysis, each TCR beta chain was defined by its CDR3 amino acid sequence together with its V-gene family, and reads without a unique V-gene family were excluded. As a way to deal with suspected cross-contamination and a sequencing artifact, a later analysis dropped 500 to 700 nucleotide sequences that were highly shared and had low generation probability. For each public chain, a later analysis derived a clonal expansion index from normalized ranks of inferred template counts within each repertoire. Generation probabilities in a later analysis came from a VDJ recombination model fitted to out-of-frame rearrangements, and those results were checked against IGoR. In a later analysis, hypergeometric tests were used to score TCR-TCR, TCR-HLA and TCR-CMV co-occurrence, with a repertoire-size bias correction applied to TCR pairs. In a later analysis, false discovery rates were estimated by permuting HLA or CMV assignments 20 times. In a later analysis, co-occurring TCRs were grouped using DBSCAN, and TCRdist sequence similarity was added for clustering within HLA-allele-positive subsets. Repertoires with fewer than 30,000 or more than 120,000 public chains, plus five repertoires with anomalous nucleotide sharing, were excluded from co-occurrence clustering. TCRdb mirrors the immuneACCESS table, restricted to in-frame sequences. Some clones are absent from its copies; in checked studies, under half trace to an unresolved V gene, and the reason for the others is unknown. That table gives V, J and clone size, and the DNA gave D and trimming. For this sample, the table gives 150,000 to 200,000 clones. The ten largest make up almost 6.5% of the sample.

Findings and caveats that apply to the study as a whole: The earlier analysis of approximately 540 of the donors excluded over 15 rarely observed V segments, including chromosome 9 orphons, because counts were too low. A later genetic analysis reported fewer N-insertions in productive TCRs among donors in an Asian-associated ancestry cluster than the roughly 640-donor mean. HLA typing was unavailable for some donors at each locus, so association tests used only the typed subset. In an earlier analysis of 587 of the donors, most TCR beta V segments were observed in productive rearrangements about 90% or about 30% of the time, broadly matching IMGT annotations. Immune exposure information for the cohort was limited to CMV serostatus. In both the original and validation cohorts, the classifier was reported to diagnose cytomegalovirus status with high specificity and sensitivity. At a false discovery rate of 0.05, a later analysis linked some 17,000 TCR beta sequences to specific HLA alleles. According to a later analysis, parvovirus B19, influenza, CMV and Epstein-Barr virus appeared linked to several top co-occurrence clusters. A few of the identified cytomegalovirus-associated TCR beta chains were confirmed in vitro to be specific for cytomegalovirus antigens. Presence/absence analyses assumed roughly uniform sequencing depth across donors, an assumption that may not hold. The authors suggested that the approach could potentially be generalized to other disease states and immunological phenotypes. The cohort was sequenced for TCR beta chains only, and without alpha or paired-chain data the features that could be detected were limited. The sequencing pipeline was judged likely to have produced a cluster of highly shared sequence variants as a technical artifact. Linkage disequilibrium might explain the correlated functional status among segregating V segments, but an unknown experimental factor could not be ruled out. When HLA alleles, especially DR and DQ, strongly co-occurred, attributing TCR associations to individual alleles was difficult. Most TCR sequences were observed very rarely across donors, whereas some public TCRs were present in many individuals. A further reported finding was that TCR beta sequences accurately predicted the HLA-A and HLA-B alleles for most subjects in the first cohort. A later analysis found that most CMV-associated TCR beta chains appeared HLA-restricted, with HLA associations seemingly driven largely by CMV exposure. In a later analysis, the rate of TCR association differed among HLA loci, with DRB1 alleles having the most associated TCRs and HLA-C alleles having the fewest. A total of 150 to 200 TCR beta chains were listed by the study as associated with cytomegalovirus. An association between a missense DCLRE1C variant and V-gene and J-gene trimming of TCR beta chains was found in a later genetic analysis and replicated in an independent cohort. In a later analysis, HLA-associated TCR beta chains showed more clonal expansion and lower generation probabilities than non-associated chains that were equally common.

The cohort comprised under 700 healthy bone marrow donors. At the time of sampling, every cohort member was nominally healthy, though immune exposures that went unrecorded were likely present. The donor was CMV seronegative and was included in the group of a few hundred seronegative cohort members. A peripheral blood sample was provided by each donor, and peripheral blood mononuclear cells were used for TCR beta sequencing. Genomic DNA was extracted from the blood cell samples with the Qiagen DNeasy Blood Extraction Kit. Concerning this clone: Its specific antigen is unknown.

The receptor's source is a man aged 25 to 40 in good health and CMV-seronegative. Input material: PBMCs.

This receptor carries the CDR3 CATSSESSYEQYF. The nucleotide sequence is given as TGTGCCACCAGCAGTGAGAGTTCCTACGAGCAGTACTTC. Recombination joined TRBV15 with TRBJ2-7; too little of a D gene remains to name it. From its cysteine to its phenylalanine, the CDR3 spans 13 amino acids. Only CDR3 DNA is held: 39 bases, read in frame from base 1. Between the V and J ends, shortened by 3 bases and 1 base respectively, the junction contains 7 bases. CDR1 and CDR2 were assigned from the germline V gene (reference sequence) as LNHNV and YYDKDF. The variable domain in full, with residues beyond the CDR3 obtained from the reference TRBV15 and TRBJ2-7 genes, is DAMVIQNPRYQVTQFGKPVTLSCSQTLNHNVMYWYQQKSSQAPKLLFHYYDKDFNNEADTPDNFQSRRPNTSFCFLDIRSPGLGDTAMYLCATSSESSYEQYFGPGTRLTVT.